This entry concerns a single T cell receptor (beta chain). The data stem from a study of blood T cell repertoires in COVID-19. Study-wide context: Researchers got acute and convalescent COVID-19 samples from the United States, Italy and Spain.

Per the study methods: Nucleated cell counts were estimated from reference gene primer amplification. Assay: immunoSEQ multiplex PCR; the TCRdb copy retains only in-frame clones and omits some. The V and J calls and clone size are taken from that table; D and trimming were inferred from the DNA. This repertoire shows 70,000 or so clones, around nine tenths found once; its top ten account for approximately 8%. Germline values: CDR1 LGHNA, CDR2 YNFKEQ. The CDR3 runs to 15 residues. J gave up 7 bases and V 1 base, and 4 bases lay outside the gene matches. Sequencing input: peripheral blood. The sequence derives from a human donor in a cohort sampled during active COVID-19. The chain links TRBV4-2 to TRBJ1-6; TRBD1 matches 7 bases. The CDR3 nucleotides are TGTGCCAGCAGCCAAGTCGAACAGGGGAATTCACCCCTCCACTTT. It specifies CASSQVEQGNSPLHF.